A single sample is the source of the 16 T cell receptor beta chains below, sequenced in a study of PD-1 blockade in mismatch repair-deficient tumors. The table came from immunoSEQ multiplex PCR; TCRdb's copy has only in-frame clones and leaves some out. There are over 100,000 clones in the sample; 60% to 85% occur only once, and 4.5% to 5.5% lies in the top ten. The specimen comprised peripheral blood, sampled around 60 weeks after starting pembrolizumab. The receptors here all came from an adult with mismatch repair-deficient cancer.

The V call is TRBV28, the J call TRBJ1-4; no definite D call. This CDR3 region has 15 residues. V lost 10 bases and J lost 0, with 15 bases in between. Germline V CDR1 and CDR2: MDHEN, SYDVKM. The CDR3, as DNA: TGTGCCACCCAACAGATTGTCCCAACTAATGAAAAACTGTTTTTT. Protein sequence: CATQQIVPTNEKLFF.

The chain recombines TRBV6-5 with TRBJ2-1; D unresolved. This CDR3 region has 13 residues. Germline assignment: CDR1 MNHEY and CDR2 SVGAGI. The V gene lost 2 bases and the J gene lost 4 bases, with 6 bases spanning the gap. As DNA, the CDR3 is TGTGCCAGCAGTTACGGGTTGTACAATGAGCAGTTCTTC. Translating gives CASSYGLYNEQFF.

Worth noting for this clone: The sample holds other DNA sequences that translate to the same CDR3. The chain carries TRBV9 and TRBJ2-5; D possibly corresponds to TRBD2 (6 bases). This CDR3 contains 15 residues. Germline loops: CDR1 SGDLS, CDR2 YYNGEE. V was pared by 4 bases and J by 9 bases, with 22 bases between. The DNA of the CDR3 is TGTGCCAGCAGCCCGGAGGGGACCATGAAAGACGCCCAGTACTTC. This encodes CASSPEGTMKDAQYF.

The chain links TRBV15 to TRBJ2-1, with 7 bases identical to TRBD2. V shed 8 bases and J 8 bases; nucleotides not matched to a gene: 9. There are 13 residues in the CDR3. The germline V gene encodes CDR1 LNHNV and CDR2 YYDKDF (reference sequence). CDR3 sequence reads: CATGEGGKDEQFF. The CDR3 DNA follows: TGTGCCACCGGAGAGGGAGGGAAGGATGAGCAGTTCTTC.

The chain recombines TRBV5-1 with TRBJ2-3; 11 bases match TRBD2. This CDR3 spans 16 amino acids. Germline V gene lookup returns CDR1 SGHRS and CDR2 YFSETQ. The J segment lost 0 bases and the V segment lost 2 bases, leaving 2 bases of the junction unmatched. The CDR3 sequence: CASSLRLAGSTDTQYF. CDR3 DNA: TGCGCCAGCAGCTTAAGACTAGCGGGGAGCACAGATACGCAGTATTTT.

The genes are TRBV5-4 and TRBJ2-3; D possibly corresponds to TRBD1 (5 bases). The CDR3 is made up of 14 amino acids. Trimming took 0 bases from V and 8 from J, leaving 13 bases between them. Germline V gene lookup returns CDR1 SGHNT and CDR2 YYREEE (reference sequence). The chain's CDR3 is CASSLEAGDSTQYF. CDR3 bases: TGTGCCAGCAGCTTGGAGGCTGGAGACAGTACGCAGTATTTT.

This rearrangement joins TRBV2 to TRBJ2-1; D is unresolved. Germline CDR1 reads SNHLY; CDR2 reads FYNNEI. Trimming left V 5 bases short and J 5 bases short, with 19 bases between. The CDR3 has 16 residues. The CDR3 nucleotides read TGTGCCAGCAGTCAACTTACAGCAATCGATAACAATGAGCAGTTCTTC. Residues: CASSQLTAIDNNEQFF.

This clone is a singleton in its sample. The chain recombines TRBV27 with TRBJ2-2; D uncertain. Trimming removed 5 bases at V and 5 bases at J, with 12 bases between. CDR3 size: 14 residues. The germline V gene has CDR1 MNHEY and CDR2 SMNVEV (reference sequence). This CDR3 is CASSPPATTGELFF. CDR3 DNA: TGTGCCAGCAGTCCCCCCGCGACGACCGGGGAGCTGTTTTTT.

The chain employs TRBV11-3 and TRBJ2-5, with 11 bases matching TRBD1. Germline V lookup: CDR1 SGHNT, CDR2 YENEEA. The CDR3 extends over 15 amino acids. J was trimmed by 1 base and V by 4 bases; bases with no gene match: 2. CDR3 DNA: TGTGCCAGCAGCTCCGGGACAGGGGGCCAAGAGACCCAGTACTTC. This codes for CASSSGTGGQETQYF.

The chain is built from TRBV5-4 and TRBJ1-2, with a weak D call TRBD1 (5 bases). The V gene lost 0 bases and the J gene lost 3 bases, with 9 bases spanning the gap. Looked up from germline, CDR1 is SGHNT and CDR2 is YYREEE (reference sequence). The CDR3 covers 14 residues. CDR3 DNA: TGTGCCAGCAGCTTGGTCGCGACAGACTATGGCTACACCTTC. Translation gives CASSLVATDYGYTF. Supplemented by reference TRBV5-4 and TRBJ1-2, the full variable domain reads ETGVTQSPTHLIKTRGQQVTLRCSSQSGHNTVSWYQQALGQGPQFIFQYYREEENGRGNFPPRFSGLQFPNYSSELNVNALELDDSALYLCASSLVATDYGYTFGSGTRLTVV.

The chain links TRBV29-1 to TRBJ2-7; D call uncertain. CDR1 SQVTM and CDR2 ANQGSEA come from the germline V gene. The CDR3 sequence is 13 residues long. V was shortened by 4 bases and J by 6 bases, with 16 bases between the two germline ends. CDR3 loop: CSVVLGYPAEQYF. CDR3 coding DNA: TGCAGCGTTGTCTTAGGGTATCCGGCCGAGCAGTACTTC.

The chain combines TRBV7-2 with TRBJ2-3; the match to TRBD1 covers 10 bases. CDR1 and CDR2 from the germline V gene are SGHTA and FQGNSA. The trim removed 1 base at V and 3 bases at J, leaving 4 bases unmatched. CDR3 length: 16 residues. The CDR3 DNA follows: TGTGCCAGCAGCTTAGTGGGACAGGGGCGTACAGATACGCAGTATTTT. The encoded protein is CASSLVGQGRTDTQYF. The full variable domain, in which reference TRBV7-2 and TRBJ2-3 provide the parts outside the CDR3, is GAGVSQSPSNKVTEKGKDVELRCDPISGHTALYWYRQSLGQGLEFLIYFQGNSAPDKSGLPSDRFSAERTGGSVSTLTIQRTQQEDSAVYLCASSLVGQGRTDTQYFGPGTRLTVL.

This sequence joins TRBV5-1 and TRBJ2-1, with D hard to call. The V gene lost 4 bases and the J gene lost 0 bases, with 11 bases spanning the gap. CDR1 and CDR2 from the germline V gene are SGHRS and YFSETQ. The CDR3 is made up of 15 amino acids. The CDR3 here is CASSQAMFSYNEQFF. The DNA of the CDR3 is TGCGCCAGCAGCCAAGCTATGTTCTCCTACAATGAGCAGTTCTTC.

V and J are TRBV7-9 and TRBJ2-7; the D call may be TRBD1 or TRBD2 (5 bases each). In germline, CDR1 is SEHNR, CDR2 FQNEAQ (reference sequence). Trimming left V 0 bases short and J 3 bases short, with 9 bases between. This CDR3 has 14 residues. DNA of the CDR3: TGTGCCAGCAGCTTAGCCGGGACCCTCTACGAGCAGTACTTC. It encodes CASSLAGTLYEQYF.

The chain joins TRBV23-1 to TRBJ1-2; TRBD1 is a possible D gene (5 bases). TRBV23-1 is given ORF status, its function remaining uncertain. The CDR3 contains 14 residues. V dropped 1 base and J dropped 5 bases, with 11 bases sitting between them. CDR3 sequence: CASSQYRGKYGYTF. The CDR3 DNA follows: TGCGCCAGCAGTCAATATCGGGGCAAGTATGGCTACACCTTC.

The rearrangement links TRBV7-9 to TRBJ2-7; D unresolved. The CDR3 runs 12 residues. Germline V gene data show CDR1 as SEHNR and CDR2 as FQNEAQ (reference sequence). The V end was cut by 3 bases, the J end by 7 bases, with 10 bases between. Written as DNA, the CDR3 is TGTGCCAGCAGCTTTATCATGGGGGAGCAGTACTTC. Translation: CASSFIMGEQYF.